This paragraph covers one TCR beta chain sequence. This clonotype showed up just once. Its antigen is not yet known. Per-base qualities were not stored, and no clone one base away is much larger. One read offers little support. The study was a case-control design nested within a healthcare worker cohort in London, UK, with weekly nasopharyngeal swab PCR tests and blood sampling. Healthcare workers were recruited during the week of the UK lockdown, between 23 and 31 March 2020, and followed weekly for up to roughly 16 weeks. Library creation used 5' RACE. The sequencer listed for this sample is NextSeq 500. In the TCR library protocol, unique molecular identifiers were attached to individual cDNA molecules to correct for PCR bias and sequencing error. Both TCR alpha and beta chains were sequenced, and tight co-correlation was observed between alpha and beta sequence abundances in each sample. In the source study's methods: Decombinator V4 was used to annotate TCR sequences for V gene, J gene and CDR3. Expanded TCRs were defined as changing significantly between any two time points under a Poisson model with p below 0.0001. Abundances of TCRs were expressed as counts per million after normalisation to the total number of TCRs sequenced in each sample. VDJdb, accessed on 1 November 2021, was searched for TCRs annotated for CMV, EBV and SARS-CoV-2, and TCRs annotated for more than one antigen were excluded. TCRdb trimmed the raw reads at Q25, called clones with MiXCR and kept productive beta chains. Rows with one shared CDR3 protein collapse into an entry with the most common genes and DNA. The V and J calls and clone size are TCRdb's, not the authors'. Counted in this sample were more than 55,000 distinct CDR3 sequences; about 13% of them appeared once. 9.3% of the sample rests with the top ten.

This entry comes from a study of early T cells in non-severe SARS-CoV-2 infection (dated by TCRdb to the early 2020s). Study-wide context: TCR sequencing used bulk RNA from unsorted whole blood, so alpha and beta chains could not be paired. What the research found in general, with its limitations: VDJdb matching was skewed toward anti-spike CD8 responses and likely underestimated virus-specific expansions by missing private and CD4 specificities.

The receptor was isolated from an adult who was a healthcare worker with PCR-confirmed SARS-CoV-2 infection or an uninfected control (not recorded which). Sequenced here: whole blood, sampled at baseline.

The CDR3 region reads CASSVASGGAIEQFF. In nucleotide form, the sequence is TGTGCCAGCAGCGTAGCTAGCGGGGGGGCCATTGAGCAGTTCTTC. The chain is encoded by TRBV9 joined to TRBJ2-1; 12 bases in between match TRBD2. V trim: 0 bases; J trim: 9 bases; unmatched bases: 4. CDR1 SGDLS and CDR2 YYNGEE were looked up in the germline V gene. From the cysteine through the phenylalanine, the CDR3 covers 15 amino acids. The read is trimmed to its CDR3 DNA, 45 bases read in frame from base 1.